This T cell receptor (beta chain) was sequenced in a study of blood T cell repertoires in COVID-19. About the study: The United States, Italy and Spain supplied acute and convalescent COVID-19 samples. T cells, B-cell-depleted T cells, or PBMCs provided the cDNA or gDNA that served as material.

In the source study's methods: Amplification from reference gene primers served as the basis for estimated nucleated cell counts. Measured with immunoSEQ multiplex PCR; TCRdb has only the in-frame clones, and not every one. That table gives V, J and clone size, and the DNA gave D and trimming. The sample lists 350,000 to 450,000 clones, 75% to 90% occurring once. Sequencing used peripheral blood. The origin of this receptor is a woman between 18 and 29 years old with acute or convalescent COVID-19.

The CDR3 nucleotides read TGTGCCTGGAGTAGCGGGACATTCACCGGGGAGCTGTTTTTT. This codes for CAWSSGTFTGELFF. The chain is built from TRBV30 and TRBJ2-2; D may be TRBD2 (7 bases). Per the germline V gene, CDR1 is GTSNPN and CDR2 is SVGIG (reference sequence). V lost 2 bases, J lost 4 bases, and 11 bases lay in between. The CDR3 consists of 14 residues.